The TCR beta chain under discussion was sequenced for a study of beta chain features in type 1 diabetes. Of note for this clone: No antigen is known for it.

TCRB transcripts that were expressed got sequenced, as all of the isolated RNA had been reverse transcribed. Profiled with immunoSEQ multiplex PCR; TCRdb holds only in-frame clones, not every one. The top ten clones hold 0.02% to 0.025% of a sample with hundreds of thousands of clones, 13% of them seen once. CD45RO/CCR7/CD25/CD127/CD95/CD27 separated CD4+ naive, central memory, regulatory and stem cell-like memory cells by sorting. Sorting gave populations that all exceeded 95% purity. General study results and limits: Across all four CD4+ subsets, people with type 1 diabetes showed modestly shorter TCRB CDR3s. For type 1 diabetes patients, VDJ junctions showed fewer insertions and more deletions. PCR might favor shorter templates, but any such skew would affect patients and controls equally.

The receptor was isolated from a man aged 18 to 29 with type 1 diabetes. Source material: naive CD4+ T cells from blood.

The CDR3: CASSTYEQFF. The CDR3 bases are TGTGCCAGCAGCACGTATGAGCAGTTCTTC. J is TRBJ2-1 and V is TRBV7-9; D unclear. Trimming removed 5 bases from V and 8 bases from J, with 4 bases in between. CDR3 size: 10 residues. Germline V lookup: CDR1 SEHNR, CDR2 FQNEAQ (reference sequence).